This T cell receptor (beta chain) was documented in a study of monozygotic twins with inflammatory bowel disease (dated by TCRdb to the late 2010s). Regarding the research as a whole: In total, around 30 monozygotic twin pairs made up the full study: 19 Danish pairs, all IBD-discordant, plus nine German pairs, of which four were IBD-concordant and five were IBD-discordant. The search for disease-associated traits relied mainly on comparing, within discordant pairs, IBD patients with their genetically identical healthy co-twins. Each individual had, on average, about 151 000 unique TCRalpha sequences and 181 000 unique TCRbeta sequences available for analysis. Here is what the overall study found, with its caveats: Compared with healthy twins, IBD patients shared fewer clonotypes with other individuals, and the difference was most pronounced in patients with signs of disease activity. The results gave no support for a single strong signal or clonotype linked to IBD. The analysis was unable to tell apart different T cell subtypes. Repertoire similarity did not differ between concordant and discordant twins, which could be due to limited statistical power. Because patients received different immunosuppressive treatments, the repertoires may have picked up extra background noise and variability between individuals. IBD patients had lower TCRbeta repertoire diversity, measured by the inverse Simpson index, than their healthy co-twins.

Details on this clonotype: The antigen it binds to is not known.

A roughly 2.7 ml peripheral blood sample was drawn into PAXgene tubes per donor and stored at -80°C. Total RNA was isolated from whole blood with the PAXgene blood miRNA kit on an automated QIAcube, without T cell sorting. Peripheral blood from monozygotic twin pairs, either concordant or discordant for inflammatory bowel disease, underwent deep TCRalpha and TCRbeta repertoire profiling that used unique molecular barcoding. Smoking habits were recorded for all twin pairs, with individuals classified as current, former or never smokers. Receptor libraries were prepared by 5' RACE. Each TCR library was prepared from about 3.5 ug of total RNA. For each sample, cDNA synthesis was carried out in eight separate reactions using SMARTScribe reverse transcriptase. Unique molecular identifiers containing a 6-nucleotide sample barcode were introduced through template switching during cDNA synthesis. TCRalpha and TCRbeta cDNA was amplified in two nested PCRs of about 17 and 10 cycles, and bead purification was carried out after each PCR. Before amplification, cDNA was treated with uracil DNA-glycosylase and purified using the QIAquick PCR purification kit. In the second PCR, Illumina TruSeq-compatible adapters and sample-specific barcodes were added. TapeStation and Qubit were used to check library quality and concentration, and 5 ng of each library went into the pool. Sequencing of the pooled libraries was done on an Illumina HiSeq2500 single-index Rapid Run using custom sequencing primers and 2 x 100 bp reads. The original pipeline was this. MiGEC version 1.2.6 was used for UMI-based consensus assembly to correct PCR and sequencing errors. MiXCR version 2.1.1 handled V(D)J alignment, clonotype assembly and CDR3 extraction. Gene usage, clonotype sharing and MAIT/NKT TCR abundance were normalised by analysing the top 1000, 10 000 and 20 000 clonotypes per sample. After downsampling to 27 000 UMIs, diversity was calculated as the inverse Simpson index using the vegan R package. Paired Mann-Whitney U tests on discordant twin pairs were used, with Benjamini-Hochberg multiple-testing correction. Following TCRdb reprocessing, every CDR3 protein sequence forms one entry, and DNA is not provided. The V and J calls were determined by TCRdb, not by the authors. The sample's records list 300,000 to 400,000 distinct CDR3 sequences. Just over 2.5% of the sample comes from the top ten.

The CDR3 spans 16 residues, from the cysteine through the phenylalanine. No DNA appears here. CDR1 and CDR2 were assigned from the germline V gene as SGHRS and YFSETQ. Sequenced sample: blood. The receptor was isolated from a human donor with ulcerative colitis or Crohn's disease, or a healthy co-twin of an affected twin (not recorded which). The chain uses TRBV5-1 and TRBJ2-1; TCRdb proposes TRBD1, but this gene call is untestable without DNA. The CDR3 sequence is CASSPQPGQGTNEQFF.